This T cell receptor (beta chain) emerged from a study of cytomegalovirus exposure and HLA in healthy donors. Trimming cost V 4 bases and J 5 bases; bases outside gene matches: 6. This CDR3 contains 15 residues. Germline loops: CDR1 SGHRS, CDR2 YFSETQ. Primers: 60 Vbeta forward and 13 Jbeta reverse. Clones were sequenced by immunoSEQ multiplex PCR, and TCRdb holds only the in-frame ones, with some missing. The sample has approximately 200,000 clones, 70% to 75% seen once. Sequencing was done on a sample of PBMCs. The TCR comes from a man aged 30-40 years in good health and CMV-seropositive. The rearrangement uses TRBV5-1 and TRBJ2-1; 10 nucleotides line up with TRBD2. This chain's CDR3 is CASSRSGGNHNEQFF. CDR3 nucleotide sequence: TGCGCCAGCAGCCGTAGCGGGGGGAACCACAATGAGCAGTTCTTC.